This passage covers 29 T cell receptor beta chains from one sample sequenced in a study of blood T cell repertoires in COVID-19. The protocol was immunoSEQ multiplex PCR, while the TCRdb copy is restricted to in-frame clones and leaves out a portion. The sample includes about 160,000 clones, over 70% of them seen just once. The sequencing sample was made of PBMCs or T cells enriched from blood (not recorded which). The receptors stem from a woman aged 55-75 years who had recovered from COVID-19.

The CDR3 nucleotides are TGTGCCAGCAGCAATAACCAGGGGGATGGCTACACCTTC. This sequence encodes CASSNNQGDGYTF. The chain is built from TRBV7-8 and TRBJ1-2, with 7 bases identical to TRBD1. V was pared by 5 bases and J by 6 bases, with 6 bases of the junction left unmatched. Germline V lookup: CDR1 SGHVS, CDR2 FQNEAQ. The CDR3 has 13 amino acids.

This chain connects TRBV7-9 to TRBJ1-1; the match to TRBD1 covers 11 bases. Trimming removed 3 bases from V and 4 bases from J; junction bases left unmatched: 10. The length of the CDR3 is 17 residues. Germline CDR1 reads SEHNR; CDR2 reads FQNEAQ (reference sequence). The CDR3 nucleotides are TGTGCCAGCAGCTTCGGCCTAGGACAGGGGGCAGGCACTGAAGCTTTCTTT. It yields the protein CASSFGLGQGAGTEAFF.

The chain links TRBV14 to TRBJ1-1, with a possible D match to TRBD1 (5 bases). V was trimmed by 0 bases and J by 3 bases, leaving 20 bases between them. This CDR3 is 18 amino acids long. Germline V gives CDR1 SGHDN, CDR2 FVKESK. In nucleotides, the CDR3 is TGTGCCAGCAGCCAAGATCTTCGGGCGGCAGGGAGGGACACTGAAGCTTTCTTT. Translated: CASSQDLRAAGRDTEAFF.

The chain combines TRBV5-1 with TRBJ2-3, with D tentatively TRBD2 (6 bases). The CDR3 totals 17 residues. V was clipped by 0 bases and J by 4 bases, with 18 bases between them. The germline V gene has CDR1 SGHRS and CDR2 YFSETQ. The DNA for the CDR3 is TGCGCCAGCAGCTTGGCCCCCATGGACGGGGGATCAGATACGCAGTATTTT. It is translated as CASSLAPMDGGSDTQYF.

The chain uses TRBV7-2 and TRBJ2-3; a weak D match, TRBD1 (5 bases). CDR1 and CDR2 from the germline V gene are SGHTA and FQGNSA. The CDR3 runs 15 residues. Trimming cost V 1 base and J 3 bases, with 11 bases left between them. The CDR3 sequence: CASSLDRLGTDTQYF. The CDR3 DNA sequence: TGTGCCAGCAGCTTAGACAGGTTAGGTACAGATACGCAGTATTTT.

The chain employs TRBV6-5 and TRBJ1-3; D gene unclear. The CDR3 consists of 13 residues. V lost 6 bases to trimming and J lost 0 bases, with 6 bases between them. Germline loops: CDR1 MNHEY, CDR2 SVGAGI. CDR3 amino acids: CASRAVSGNTIYF. CDR3 nucleotide sequence: TGTGCCAGCAGGGCAGTCTCTGGAAACACCATATATTTT.

The V gene is TRBV12-5, the J gene TRBJ1-4; 8 nucleotides align to TRBD1. V lost 6 bases, J lost 8 bases, and 8 bases stayed unmatched. Looked up from germline, CDR1 is LGHNT and CDR2 is FRNRAP. The CDR3 covers 14 residues. The CDR3 coding sequence is TGTGCTAGTGGCTACGACAGGGGAGGGGAAAAACTGTTTTTT. Its translation is CASGYDRGGEKLFF.

This clone has more than one count but fewer than ten. V and J are TRBV4-1 and TRBJ2-7; 8 bases match TRBD1. The V gene end was trimmed by 4 bases and the J gene end by 0 bases; junction bases not matched to a gene: 2. The CDR3 runs 14 residues. Germline V gene sequence: CDR1 MGHRA, CDR2 YSYEKL. The CDR3 protein is CASSPTGGSYEQYF. CDR3 bases: TGCGCCAGCAGCCCTACAGGGGGCTCCTACGAGCAGTACTTC.

This chain uses TRBV19 with TRBJ2-3; a possible D gene is TRBD1 (5 bases). V lost 8 bases and J 0 bases, leaving 12 bases between the germline ends. Germline V CDR1 and CDR2: LNHDA, SQIVND (reference sequence). The CDR3 is 14 amino acids. CDR3: CASDRGLSTDTQYF. CDR3 bases: TGTGCCAGTGATAGGGGCCTAAGCACAGATACGCAGTATTTT.

Worth noting for this clone: This same CDR3 is encoded by further DNA sequences in the sample. The chain joins TRBV12-3 or TRBV12-4 to TRBJ2-5; the D is unclear. This CDR3 has 11 amino acids. Trimming left V 3 bases short and J 5 bases short, with 4 bases between. The DNA of the CDR3 is TGTGCCAGCAGTTTCGGGGAGACCCAGTACTTC. Amino acids: CASSFGETQYF.

V is TRBV30 and J is TRBJ1-5, with D hard to call. V was clipped by 0 bases and J by 4 bases, with 7 bases between them. This CDR3 is 13 amino acids long. The germline gives CDR1 GTSNPN, CDR2 SVGIG (reference sequence). CDR3 loop: CAWSVLRNQPQHF. The CDR3 DNA follows: TGTGCCTGGAGTGTACTACGAAATCAGCCCCAGCATTTT.

The chain couples TRBV18 to TRBJ1-6; possibly TRBD1 for D (6 bases). This CDR3 is built from 16 residues. The V end was cut by 2 bases, the J end by 7 bases, with 15 bases between. Germline CDR1 is KGHSH and CDR2 is LQKENI. The CDR3 nucleotides read TGTGCCAGCTCACCAGTACAGGGTGGGGGAAATTCACCCCTCCACTTT. It is translated as CASSPVQGGGNSPLHF. Variable domain in full (rest from reference TRBV18 and TRBJ1-6): NAGVMQNPRHLVRRRGQEARLRCSPMKGHSHVYWYRQLPEEGLKFMVYLQKENIIDESGMPKERFSAEFPKEGPSILRIQQVVRGDSAAYFCASSPVQGGGNSPLHFGNGTRLTVT.

Worth noting for this clone: Other DNA sequences from this sample encode an identical CDR3 as well. The V gene is TRBV10-3, the J gene TRBJ1-3; the match to TRBD1 covers 7 bases. CDR1 is ENHRY and CDR2 is SYGVKD in the germline V gene. The CDR3 extends over 14 amino acids. Germline trimming cut 2 bases from V and 2 bases from J; bases unmatched to any gene: 0. The CDR3 DNA sequence: TGTGCCATCAGTGAGAGGGGGCCTGGAAACACCATATATTTT. This codes for CAISERGPGNTIYF.

The chain carries TRBV19 and TRBJ1-5; D unresolved. Per the germline V gene, CDR1 is LNHDA and CDR2 is SQIVND (reference sequence). Trimming removed 6 bases from V and 6 bases from J, with 18 bases in between. The CDR3 is made up of 15 amino acids. Here the CDR3 reads CASRRQAEPAQPQHF. Written as DNA, the CDR3 is TGTGCCAGTAGAAGACAAGCTGAGCCGGCTCAGCCCCAGCATTTT.

This clone was counted a single time. The V call is TRBV3-1 (or the pseudogene TRBV3-2), the J call TRBJ1-4; D possibly corresponds to TRBD1 (5 bases). The CDR3 is made up of 16 amino acids. CDR1 is LGHDT, CDR2 YNNKEL, per germline (reference sequence). V shed 1 base and J shed 7 bases, with 16 bases lying between them. The CDR3 protein is CASSQGTQGTFEKLFF. CDR3 bases: TGTGCCAGCAGCCAAGGTACCCAGGGTACGTTTGAAAAACTGTTTTTT.

The V call is TRBV19, the J call TRBJ1-1; D might be TRBD1 (5 bases). Germline V gene sequence: CDR1 LNHDA, CDR2 SQIVND (reference sequence). Trimming took 2 bases from V and 1 from J, leaving 5 bases between them. The CDR3 is 13 residues long. The DNA of the CDR3 is TGTGCCAGTAGTATACAGGGGAACACTGAAGCTTTCTTT. It specifies CASSIQGNTEAFF. Using reference TRBV19 and TRBJ1-1 for the parts outside the CDR3, the full variable domain is DGGITQSPKYLFRKEGQNVTLSCEQNLNHDAMYWYRQDPGQGLRLIYYSQIVNDFQKGDIAEGYSVSREKKESFPLTVTSAQKNPTAFYLCASSIQGNTEAFFGQGTRLTVV.

The chain couples TRBV12-3 or TRBV12-4 to TRBJ2-5; D gene uncertain. This CDR3 has 12 amino acids. V dropped 4 bases and J dropped 1 base, with 4 bases sitting between them. The CDR3 spells CASSSIQETQYF. For the CDR3, the DNA is TGTGCCAGCAGTTCCATCCAAGAGACCCAGTACTTC.

This clone was counted only a few times. J is TRBJ2-7 and V is TRBV14; 9 bases agree with TRBD1. Germline lookup yields CDR1 SGHDN and CDR2 FVKESK. The V gene end was trimmed by 7 bases and the J gene end by 2 bases; junction bases not matched to a gene: 6. This CDR3 has 14 residues. This chain's CDR3 is CASNPGQGPYEQYF. The CDR3 nucleotides read TGTGCCAGCAACCCGGGACAGGGTCCCTACGAGCAGTACTTC.

The chain has TRBV12-3 or TRBV12-4 and TRBJ1-2; D is possibly TRBD1 (5 bases). Trimming took 3 bases from V and 4 from J, leaving 9 bases between them. This CDR3 comprises 13 residues. The CDR3 DNA sequence: TGTGCCAGCAGTTTGGGGGAGGTCTATGGCTACACCTTC. Amino acids: CASSLGEVYGYTF.

A few counts support this clone. This rearrangement joins TRBV2 to TRBJ2-3; the D gene is possibly TRBD2 (6 bases). CDR1 and CDR2 (germline): SNHLY, FYNNEI. The CDR3 covers 16 residues. V gave up 4 bases and J gave up 3 bases, with 17 bases separating them. The CDR3 DNA sequence: TGTGCCAGCAGTGGTGAGACTAGGTCAGGTACAGATACGCAGTATTTT. This codes for CASSGETRSGTDTQYF.

The gene calls are TRBV11-3 and TRBJ2-7; tentative D call: TRBD1 (6 bases). Germline V gene data show CDR1 as SGHNT and CDR2 as YENEEA. The CDR3 runs to 14 residues. Trimming shortened V by 6 bases and J by 6 bases, and 18 bases separated the two germline ends. The CDR3 is CASRDQQGKREQYF. In DNA, the CDR3 is TGTGCCAGCAGGGACCAACAGGGCAAACGCGAGCAGTACTTC.

This clone came up a few times. The DNA for the CDR3 is TGTGCCAGCAGCGTCAGGACCAATTCTGGACAGGGGGGCTCACCCCTCCACTTT. It codes for CASSVRTNSGQGGSPLHF. The chain links TRBV13 to TRBJ1-6; 10 nucleotides line up with TRBD1. Germline CDR1 reads PRHDT; CDR2 reads FYEKMQ (reference sequence). This CDR3 region has 18 residues. J gave up 10 bases and V 5 bases, and 17 bases lay outside the gene matches.

V is TRBV27 and J is TRBJ2-1, with 11 bases aligning to TRBD1. The CDR3 consists of 16 residues. Germline CDR1 reads MNHEY; CDR2 reads SMNVEV (reference sequence). V trimming: 7 bases; J trimming: 8 bases; junction bases outside the gene matches: 13. This chain's CDR3 is CASINWGTGGLHEQFF. The DNA for the CDR3 is TGTGCCAGCATCAACTGGGGGACAGGGGGTTTGCATGAGCAGTTCTTC.

The chain joins TRBV10-1 to TRBJ2-7; TRBD1 agrees at 10 bases. This CDR3 is 16 amino acids long. The V gene's germline CDR1 is WNHNN and CDR2 SYGVQD (reference sequence). Germline trimming cut 0 bases from V and 6 bases from J; bases unmatched to any gene: 8. The CDR3 sequence is CASSESGSTGGTEQYF. The CDR3, as DNA: TGCGCCAGCAGTGAGTCTGGCTCGACAGGGGGCACCGAGCAGTACTTC.

This clone occurred once. This chain links TRBV2 with TRBJ1-6; tentatively, D is TRBD1 (5 bases). Per germline, CDR1 SNHLY and CDR2 FYNNEI. V was shortened by 7 bases and J by 6 bases, with 7 bases between the two germline ends. The length of the CDR3 is 12 residues. The CDR3 sequence: CASTGSNSPLHF. The CDR3 DNA reads as TGTGCCAGCACAGGGTCTAATTCACCCCTCCACTTT.

The chain employs TRBV7-6 and TRBJ2-1, with D possibly TRBD1 on 6 matching bases. Germline V CDR1 and CDR2: SGHVS, FNYEAQ. V was shortened by 5 bases and J by 5 bases, with 16 bases between the two germline ends. The CDR3 spans 15 residues. In nucleotides, the CDR3 is TGTGCCAGCAGCGCGCGACATGGGGGCCACAATGAGCAGTTCTTC. Translating it yields CASSARHGGHNEQFF. The variable domain in full, completed from reference TRBV7-6 and TRBJ2-1, reads GAGVSQSPRYKVTKRGQDVALRCDPISGHVSLYWYRQALGQGPEFLTYFNYEAQQDKSGLPNDRFSAERPEGSISTLTIQRTEQRDSAMYRCASSARHGGHNEQFFGPGTRLTVL.

V is TRBV15 and J is TRBJ2-2; the D gene is possibly TRBD2 (5 bases). The CDR3 runs to 12 residues. V was clipped by 5 bases and J by 8 bases, with 9 bases between them. Germline loops: CDR1 LNHNV, CDR2 YYDKDF (reference sequence). The CDR3 is CATSLRGGELFF. CDR3 bases: TGTGCCACCAGCCTTCGGGGAGGGGAGCTGTTTTTT.

There are a few counts of this clone. The rearrangement links TRBV7-9 to TRBJ2-2, with D perhaps matching TRBD2 (6 bases). CDR1 and CDR2 from the germline V gene are SEHNR and FQNEAQ (reference sequence). The V end was cut by 1 base, the J end by 3 bases, with 9 bases between. The CDR3 extends over 15 amino acids. The CDR3 bases are TGTGCCAGCAGCTTAGGCCGGGGGTACACCGGGGAGCTGTTTTTT. Protein: CASSLGRGYTGELFF.

This chain connects TRBV18 to TRBJ1-4, with 8 nucleotides matching TRBD1. Unmatched junction bases numbered 4, after V lost 6 bases and J lost 7 bases. Germline-derived CDR1 and CDR2 are KGHSH and LQKENI. This CDR3 spans 13 amino acids. CDR3 sequence reads: CASSAGQGEKLFF. The CDR3 nucleotides read TGTGCCAGCTCCGCTGGACAGGGTGAAAAACTGTTTTTT.